This TCR beta chain was documented in a study of T-cell memory formation after mild COVID-19. Sample barcodes and UMIs were carried by the TCR alpha and TCR beta cDNA libraries that 5'RACE generated with constant-segment primers. TCRdb fed the 5' RACE reads into MiXCR, producing one record per CDR3 protein. The sample includes around 470,000 distinct CDR3 sequences, around 20% of them seen just once. Germline values: CDR1 LNHDA, CDR2 SQIVND (reference sequence). CDR3 length equals 15 residues. This clonotype has at least ten counts. The rearrangement joins TRBV19 to TRBJ2-3; 11 positions agree with TRBD2. The sample was PBMCs or a T cell subset sorted from them (not recorded which). This TCR was recovered from an adult woman who had mild COVID-19 (a few samples of this study predate the infection). Cell type and time point are not known. CDR3 residues: CATKVVAGGSDTQYF. CDR3 DNA: TGTGCGACAAAAGTGGTAGCGGGAGGGTCCGATACGCAGTATTTT.